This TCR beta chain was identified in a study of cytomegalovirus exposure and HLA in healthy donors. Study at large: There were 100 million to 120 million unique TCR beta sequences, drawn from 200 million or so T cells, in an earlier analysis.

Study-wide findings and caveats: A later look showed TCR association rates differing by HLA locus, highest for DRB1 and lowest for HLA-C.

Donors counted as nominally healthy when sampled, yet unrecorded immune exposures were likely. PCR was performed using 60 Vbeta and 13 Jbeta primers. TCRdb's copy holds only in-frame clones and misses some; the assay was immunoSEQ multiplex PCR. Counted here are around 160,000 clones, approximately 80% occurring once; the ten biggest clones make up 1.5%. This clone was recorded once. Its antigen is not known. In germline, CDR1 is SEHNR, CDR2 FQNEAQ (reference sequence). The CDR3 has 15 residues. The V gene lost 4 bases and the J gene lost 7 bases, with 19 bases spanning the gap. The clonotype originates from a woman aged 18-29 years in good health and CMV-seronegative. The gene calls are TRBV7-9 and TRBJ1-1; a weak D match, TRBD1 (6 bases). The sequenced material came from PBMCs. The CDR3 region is CASSSPQGGNFEAFF. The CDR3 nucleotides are TGTGCCAGCAGCTCTCCACAGGGAGGGAACTTTGAAGCTTTCTTT. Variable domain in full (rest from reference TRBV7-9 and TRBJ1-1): DTGVSQNPRHKITKRGQNVTFRCDPISEHNRLYWYRQTLGQGPEFLTYFQNEAQLEKSRLLSDRFSAERPKGSFSTLEIQRTEQGDSAMYLCASSSPQGGNFEAFFGQGTRLTVV.